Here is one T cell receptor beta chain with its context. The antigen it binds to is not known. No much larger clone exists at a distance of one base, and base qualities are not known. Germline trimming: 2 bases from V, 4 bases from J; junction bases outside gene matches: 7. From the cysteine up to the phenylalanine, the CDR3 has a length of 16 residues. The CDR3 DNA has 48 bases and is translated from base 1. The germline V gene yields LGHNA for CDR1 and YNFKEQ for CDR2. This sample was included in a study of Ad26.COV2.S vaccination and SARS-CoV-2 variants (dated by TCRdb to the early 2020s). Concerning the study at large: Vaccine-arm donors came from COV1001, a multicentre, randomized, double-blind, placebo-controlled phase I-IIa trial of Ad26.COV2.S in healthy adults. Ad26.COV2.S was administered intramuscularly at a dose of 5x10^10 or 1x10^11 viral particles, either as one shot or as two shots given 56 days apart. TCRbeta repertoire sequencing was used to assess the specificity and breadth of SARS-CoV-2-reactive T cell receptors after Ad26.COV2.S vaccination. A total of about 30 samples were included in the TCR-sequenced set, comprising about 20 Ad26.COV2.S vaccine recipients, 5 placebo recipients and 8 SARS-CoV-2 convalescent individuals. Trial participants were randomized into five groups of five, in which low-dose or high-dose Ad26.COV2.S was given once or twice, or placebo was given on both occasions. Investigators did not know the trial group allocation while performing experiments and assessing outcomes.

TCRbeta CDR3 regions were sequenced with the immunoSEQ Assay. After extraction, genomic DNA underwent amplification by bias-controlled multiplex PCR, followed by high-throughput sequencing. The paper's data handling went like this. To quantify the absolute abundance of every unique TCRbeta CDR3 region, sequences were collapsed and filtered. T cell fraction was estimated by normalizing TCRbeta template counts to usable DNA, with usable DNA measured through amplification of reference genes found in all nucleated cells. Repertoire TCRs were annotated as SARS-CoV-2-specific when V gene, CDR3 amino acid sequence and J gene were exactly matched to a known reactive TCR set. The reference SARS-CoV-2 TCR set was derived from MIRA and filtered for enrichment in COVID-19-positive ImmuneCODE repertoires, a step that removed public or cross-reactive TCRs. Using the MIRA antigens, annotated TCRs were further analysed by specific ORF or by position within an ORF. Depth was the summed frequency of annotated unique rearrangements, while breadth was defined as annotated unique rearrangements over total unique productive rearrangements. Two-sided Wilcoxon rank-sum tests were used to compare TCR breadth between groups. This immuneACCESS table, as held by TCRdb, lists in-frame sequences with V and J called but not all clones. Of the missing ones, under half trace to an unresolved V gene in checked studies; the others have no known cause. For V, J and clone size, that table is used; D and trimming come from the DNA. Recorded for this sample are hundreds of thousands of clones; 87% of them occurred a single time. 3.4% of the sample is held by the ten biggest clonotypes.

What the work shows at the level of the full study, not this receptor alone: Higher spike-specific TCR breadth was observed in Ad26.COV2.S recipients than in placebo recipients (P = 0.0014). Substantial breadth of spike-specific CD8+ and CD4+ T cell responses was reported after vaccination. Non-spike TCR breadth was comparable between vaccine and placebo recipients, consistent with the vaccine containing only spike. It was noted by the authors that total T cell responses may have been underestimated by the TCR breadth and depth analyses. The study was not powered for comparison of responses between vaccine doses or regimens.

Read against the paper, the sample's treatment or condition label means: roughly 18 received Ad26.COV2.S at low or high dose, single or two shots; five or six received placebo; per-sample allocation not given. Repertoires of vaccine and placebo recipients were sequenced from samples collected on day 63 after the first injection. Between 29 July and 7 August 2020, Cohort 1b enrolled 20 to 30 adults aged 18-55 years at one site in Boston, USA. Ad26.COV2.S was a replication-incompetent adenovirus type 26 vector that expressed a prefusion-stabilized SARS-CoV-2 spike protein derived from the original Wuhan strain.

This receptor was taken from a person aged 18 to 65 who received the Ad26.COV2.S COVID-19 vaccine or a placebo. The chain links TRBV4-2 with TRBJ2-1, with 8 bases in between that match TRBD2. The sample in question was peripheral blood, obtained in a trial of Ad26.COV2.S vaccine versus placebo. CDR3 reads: CASSQKVAGRYNEQFF. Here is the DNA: TGTGCCAGCAGCCAAAAGGTAGCGGGGAGGTACAATGAGCAGTTCTTC.